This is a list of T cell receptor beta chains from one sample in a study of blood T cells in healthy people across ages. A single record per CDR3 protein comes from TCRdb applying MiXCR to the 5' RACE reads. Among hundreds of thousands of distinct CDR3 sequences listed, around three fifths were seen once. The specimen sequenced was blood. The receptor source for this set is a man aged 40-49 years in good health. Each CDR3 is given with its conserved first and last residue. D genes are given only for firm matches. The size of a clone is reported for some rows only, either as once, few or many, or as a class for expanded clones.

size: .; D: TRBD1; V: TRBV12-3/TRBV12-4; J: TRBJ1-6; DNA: TGTGCCAGCAGTCCCATCCCGGCCAGGACAGGGGATTCACCCCTCCACTTT; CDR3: CASSPIPARTGDSPLHF
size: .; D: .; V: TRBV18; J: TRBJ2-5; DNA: TGTGCCAGCTCAAAAGGCGGGGACCTCCAAGAGACCCAGTACTTC; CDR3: CASSKGGDLQETQYF
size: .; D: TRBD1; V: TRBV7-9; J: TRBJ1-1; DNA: TGTGCCAGCAGCTTACAGGGGGCGGGTTGGACTGAAGCTTTCTTT; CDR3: CASSLQGAGWTEAFF
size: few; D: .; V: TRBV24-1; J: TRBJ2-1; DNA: TGTGCCACCGGACATCCTCTTGGTCCCAATGAGCAGTTCTTC; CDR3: CATGHPLGPNEQFF
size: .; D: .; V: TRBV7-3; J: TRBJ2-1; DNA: TGTGCCAGCAGTTTACGCAGGGGCCATGAGCAGTTCTTC; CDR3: CASSLRRGHEQFF
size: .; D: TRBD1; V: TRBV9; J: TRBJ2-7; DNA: TGTGCCAGCAGCCGAGCCCTAATTTCAAGAGGGGGCGATCTCCACGAGCAGTACTTC; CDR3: CASSRALISRGGDLHEQYF
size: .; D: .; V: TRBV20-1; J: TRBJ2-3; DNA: TGCAGTGCCCAACCCCCGTCGGGATACACAGATACGCAGTATTTT; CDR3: CSAQPPSGYTDTQYF
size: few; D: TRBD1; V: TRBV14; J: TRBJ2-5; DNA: TGTGCCAGCAGCATTCGACAGGGGCGATGGGAGACCCAGTACTTC; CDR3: CASSIRQGRWETQYF
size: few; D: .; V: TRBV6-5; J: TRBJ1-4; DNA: TGTGCCAGCAGTTACTCGCGGACTAATGAAAAACTGTTTTTT; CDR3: CASSYSRTNEKLFF
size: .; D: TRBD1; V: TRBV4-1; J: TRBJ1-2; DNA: TGCGCCAGCAGCCCCAATTCGGGACAGGCGACCTATGGCTACACCTTC; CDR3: CASSPNSGQATYGYTF
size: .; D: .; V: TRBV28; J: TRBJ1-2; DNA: TGTGCCAGCAGTTCGGAGTTAGCTAACTATGGCTACACCTTC; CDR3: CASSSELANYGYTF
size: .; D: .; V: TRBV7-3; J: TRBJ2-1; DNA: TGTGCCAGCAGCTTAACGGGATCTGTCTTAGGGGATGACAATGAGCAGTTCTTC; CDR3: CASSLTGSVLGDDNEQFF
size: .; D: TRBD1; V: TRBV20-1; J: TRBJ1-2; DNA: TGCAGTGCTAGAGATCGGGGACAGCCTTATGGCTACACCTTC; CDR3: CSARDRGQPYGYTF
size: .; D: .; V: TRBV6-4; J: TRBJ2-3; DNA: TGTGCCAGCAGTGCCCGGGGGGCCACAGATACGCAGTATTTT; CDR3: CASSARGATDTQYF
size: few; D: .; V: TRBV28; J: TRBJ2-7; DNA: TGTGCCAGCAACCCTGGTTTCAGCGAGCAGTACTTC; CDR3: CASNPGFSEQYF
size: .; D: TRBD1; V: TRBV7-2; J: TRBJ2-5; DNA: TGTGCCGGCAGCCCCGGACAGGGGGGGACGCGCGGGCAGTACTTC; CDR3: CAGSPGQGGTRGQYF
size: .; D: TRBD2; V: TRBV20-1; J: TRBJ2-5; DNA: TGCAGTGCTAGATTAGCGGGGGAGGGAGAGACCCAGTACTTC; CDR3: CSARLAGEGETQYF
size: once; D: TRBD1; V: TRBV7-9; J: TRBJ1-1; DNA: TGTGCCAGCGGACCCTGGACAGGGCCCACTGAAGCTTTCTTT; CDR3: CASGPWTGPTEAFF
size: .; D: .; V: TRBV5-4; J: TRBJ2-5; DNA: TGTGCCAGCAGCTCCGAACAGGGTTTATCCCAAGAGACCCAGTACTTC; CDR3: CASSSEQGLSQETQYF
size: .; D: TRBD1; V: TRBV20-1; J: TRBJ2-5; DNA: TGCAGTGCTATACCAGGACAGGGGTGGAAGACCCAGTACTTC; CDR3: CSAIPGQGWKTQYF
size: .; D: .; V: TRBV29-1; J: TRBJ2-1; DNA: TGCAGCGTTGAGGGGATCGAGACGATCTACAATGAGCAGTTCTTC; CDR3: CSVEGIETIYNEQFF
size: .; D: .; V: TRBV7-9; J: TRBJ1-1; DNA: TGTGCCAGCAGCTTAGGGATGGGGAAAAGGACTGAAGCTTTCTTT; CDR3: CASSLGMGKRTEAFF
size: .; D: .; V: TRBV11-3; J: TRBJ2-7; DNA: TGTGCCAGCAGCATACGAAGTCTAGTGGCGGACGAGCAGTACTTC; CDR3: CASSIRSLVADEQYF
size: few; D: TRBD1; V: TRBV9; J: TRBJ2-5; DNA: TGTGCCAGCAACCCTGGACAGGGTTCGTTGGAGACCCAGTACTTC; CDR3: CASNPGQGSLETQYF
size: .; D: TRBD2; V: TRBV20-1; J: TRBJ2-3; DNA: TGCAGTGCTAGAGTGGTAGCGGGACCCCTATGGGAGCAGTATTTT; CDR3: CSARVVAGPLWEQYF
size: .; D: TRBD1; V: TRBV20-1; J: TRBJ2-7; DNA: TGCAGTGCTAGAGGCTCAGACAGGGTCTACGAGCAGTACTTC; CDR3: CSARGSDRVYEQYF
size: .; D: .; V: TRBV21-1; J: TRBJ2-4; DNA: TGTGCCAGCAGCAAAGATACTGGACACCTAAACATTCAGTACTTC; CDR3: CASSKDTGHLNIQYF
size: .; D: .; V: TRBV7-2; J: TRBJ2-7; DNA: TGTGCCAGCAGCTTAGTCGGCAGGGGAGACTACGAGCAGTACTTC; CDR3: CASSLVGRGDYEQYF
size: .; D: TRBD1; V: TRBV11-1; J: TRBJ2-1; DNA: TGTGCCAGCAGCCGGGGACAGAGCTCCTACAATGAGCAGTTCTTC; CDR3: CASSRGQSSYNEQFF
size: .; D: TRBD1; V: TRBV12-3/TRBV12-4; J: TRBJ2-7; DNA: TGTGCCATCCGGAGGACAGGGGCTTACGAGCAGTACTTC; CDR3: CAIRRTGAYEQYF
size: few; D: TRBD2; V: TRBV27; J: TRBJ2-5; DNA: TGTGCCAGCAGCCGAGGACTAGCGGGGGGATACGTAGAGACCCAGTACTTC; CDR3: CASSRGLAGGYVETQYF
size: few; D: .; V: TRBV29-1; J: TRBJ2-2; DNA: TGCAGCGTTGAACGGACGACCGGGGAGCTGTTTTTT; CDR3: CSVERTTGELFF
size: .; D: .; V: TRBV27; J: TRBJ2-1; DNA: TGTGCCAGCAGTTCAACCTCGGGACTGCTCAATGAGCAGTTCTTC; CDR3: CASSSTSGLLNEQFF
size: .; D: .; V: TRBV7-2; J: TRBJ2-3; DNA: TGTGCCAGCAGCTTAGCCTTGTCGAGCGGAGGCACAGATACGCAGTATTTT; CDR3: CASSLALSSGGTDTQYF
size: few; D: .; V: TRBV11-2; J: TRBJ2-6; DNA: TGTGCCAGCAGCTTAGCGGGGCAAACCAACGTCCTGACTTTC; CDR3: CASSLAGQTNVLTF
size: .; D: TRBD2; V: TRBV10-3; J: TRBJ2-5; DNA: TGTGCCATCGGTAGCGGGATTCTTGAGACCCAGTACTTC; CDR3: CAIGSGILETQYF
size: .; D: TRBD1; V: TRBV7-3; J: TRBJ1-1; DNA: TGTGCCAGCAGCGTAATAACAGGGGTAGGGACTGAAGCTTTCTTT; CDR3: CASSVITGVGTEAFF
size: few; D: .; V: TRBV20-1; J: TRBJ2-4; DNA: TGCAGTGCTGGGCAGGGTTTAGCCAAAAACATTCAGTACTTC; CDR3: CSAGQGLAKNIQYF
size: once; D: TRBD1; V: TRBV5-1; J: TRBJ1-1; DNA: TGCGCCAGCAGCTGGTTACGACAGGGGAACACTGAAGCTTTCTTT; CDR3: CASSWLRQGNTEAFF
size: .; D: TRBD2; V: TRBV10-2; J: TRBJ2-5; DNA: TGCGCCAGCAGTGATTTTAGCGGGAGTGTTGAGCAGTACTTC; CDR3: CASSDFSGSVEQYF
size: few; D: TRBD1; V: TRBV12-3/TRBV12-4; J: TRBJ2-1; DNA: TGTGCCAGCAGTTGGCGGACAGGGGTGGGCGAGCAGTTCTTC; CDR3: CASSWRTGVGEQFF
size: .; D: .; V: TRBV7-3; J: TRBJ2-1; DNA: TGTGCCAGCAGCTCAACATTTGGAGCCTACAATGAGCAGTTCTTC; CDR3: CASSSTFGAYNEQFF
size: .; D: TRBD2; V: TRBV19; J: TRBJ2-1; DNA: TGTGCCAGTAGTATCCAAGGGACTAGCGGGGCAGAGCAGTTCTTC; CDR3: CASSIQGTSGAEQFF
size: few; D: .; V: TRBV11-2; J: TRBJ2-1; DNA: TGTGCCAGCAGCTCTTCCAGGGACATTGCAAACAATGAGCAGTTCTTC; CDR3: CASSSSRDIANNEQFF
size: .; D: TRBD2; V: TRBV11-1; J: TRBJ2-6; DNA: TGTGCCAGCAGCTTAAATACGGGGGGCTCTGGGGCCAACGTCCTGACTTTC; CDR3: CASSLNTGGSGANVLTF